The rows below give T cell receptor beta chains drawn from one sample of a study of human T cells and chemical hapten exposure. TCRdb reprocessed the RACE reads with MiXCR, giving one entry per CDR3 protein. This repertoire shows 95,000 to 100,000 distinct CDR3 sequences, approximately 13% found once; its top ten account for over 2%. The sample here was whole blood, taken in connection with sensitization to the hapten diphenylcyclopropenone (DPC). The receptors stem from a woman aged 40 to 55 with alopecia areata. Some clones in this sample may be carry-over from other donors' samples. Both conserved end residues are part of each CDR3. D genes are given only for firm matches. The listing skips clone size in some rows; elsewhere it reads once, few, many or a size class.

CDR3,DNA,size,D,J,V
CSVAVLSGNTIYF,TGCAGCGTAGCAGTCCTTTCTGGAAACACCATATATTTT,many,-,TRBJ1-3,TRBV29-1
CAISERPSETQYF,TGTGCCATCAGTGAGCGTCCCAGCGAGACCCAGTACTTC,-,-,TRBJ2-5,TRBV10-3
CASSRGLFYGYTF,TGTGCCAGCAGCCGGGGACTCTTCTATGGCTACACCTTC,many,-,TRBJ1-2,TRBV6-5
CASSLGFEQYF,TGTGCCAGCAGCCTTGGGTTCGAGCAGTACTTC,-,-,TRBJ2-7,TRBV28
CSVVEGNEQFF,TGCAGCGTTGTGGAGGGTAATGAGCAGTTCTTC,many,-,TRBJ2-1,TRBV29-1
CASSYSGAEAFF,TGTGCCAGCAGTTACTCAGGGGCTGAAGCTTTCTTT,-,-,TRBJ1-1,TRBV6-5
CASSPDSGRAGDTQYF,TGTGCCAGCAGTCCCGATAGCGGGCGGGCTGGAGATACGCAGTATTTT,-,TRBD2,TRBJ2-3,TRBV12-3/TRBV12-4
CASSYTPDGFGNQPQHF,TGTGCCAGCAGCTACACGCCCGACGGTTTTGGGAATCAGCCCCAGCATTTT,few,-,TRBJ1-5,TRBV7-9
CASSADRNLNEKLFF,TGTGCCAGCAGCGCCGACAGGAACCTGAATGAAAAACTGTTTTTT,-,-,TRBJ1-4,TRBV9
CASSMGRDLNQPQHF,TGTGCCAGTAGTATGGGAAGGGACCTCAATCAGCCCCAGCATTTT,-,-,TRBJ1-5,TRBV19
CASSPTSGRMTDTQYF,TGTGCCAGCAGCCCGACTAGCGGGAGGATGACAGATACGCAGTATTTT,few,TRBD2,TRBJ2-3,TRBV6-6
CASSPGPGGGAEQYF,TGTGCCAGCAGCCCGGGACCCGGCGGAGGCGCCGAGCAGTACTTC,few,-,TRBJ2-7,TRBV5-6
CASSSSPGNTIYF,TGTGCCAGCAGCTCCTCCCCTGGAAACACCATATATTTT,many,-,TRBJ1-3,TRBV7-9
CASSLLTGDYNEQFF,TGTGCCAGCAGCTTGTTAACAGGGGATTACAATGAGCAGTTCTTC,-,TRBD1,TRBJ2-1,TRBV5-4
CASSFGTGNQPQHF,TGTGCCAGCAGCTTCGGGACAGGGAATCAGCCCCAGCATTTT,many,TRBD1,TRBJ1-5,TRBV7-9
CASSLMGLAKNIQYF,TGTGCCAGCAGTTTAATGGGATTAGCCAAAAACATTCAGTACTTC,-,-,TRBJ2-4,TRBV28
CASSPVGEAADTQYF,TGTGCCAGCAGCCCTGTAGGGGAGGCGGCAGATACGCAGTATTTT,many,-,TRBJ2-3,TRBV3-1
CASSSDSSYNEQFF,TGTGCCAGCAGTTCTGACAGCTCCTACAATGAGCAGTTCTTC,-,-,TRBJ2-1,TRBV6-5
CSVGQSLYEQYF,TGCAGCGTGGGACAGAGCCTCTACGAGCAGTACTTC,-,TRBD1,TRBJ2-7,TRBV29-1
CAISEETARNYGYTF,TGTGCCATCAGTGAGGAGACAGCAAGGAACTATGGCTACACCTTC,many,-,TRBJ1-2,TRBV10-3
CASSPGLPNTEAFF,TGCGCCAGCAGCCCGGGACTACCGAACACTGAAGCTTTCTTT,-,-,TRBJ1-1,TRBV5-1
CASSPDSHTQYF,TGTGCCAGCAGCCCAGACTCACATACGCAGTATTTT,-,-,TRBJ2-3,TRBV5-5
CASSYSKWGSNEQYF,TGTGCCAGCAGTTACTCGAAGTGGGGATCCAACGAGCAGTACTTC,-,-,TRBJ2-7,TRBV6-5
CASSPGQVRAEAFF,TGTGCCAGCAGCCCGGGACAGGTGAGGGCTGAAGCTTTCTTT,-,TRBD1,TRBJ1-1,TRBV11-1
CASSILHNEQFF,TGTGCCAGTAGTATACTACACAATGAGCAGTTCTTC,once,-,TRBJ2-1,TRBV19
CASSRGLGRTYEQYF,TGTGCCAGCAGCCGGGGACTAGGAAGAACCTACGAGCAGTACTTC,-,TRBD2,TRBJ2-7,TRBV12-3/TRBV12-4
CASREPVTNTEAFF,TGCGCCAGCAGAGAACCAGTAACGAACACTGAAGCTTTCTTT,few,-,TRBJ1-1,TRBV10-1
CASSPGRFEETQYF,TGTGCCAGCAGTCCAGGGAGATTCGAGGAGACCCAGTACTTC,-,-,TRBJ2-5,TRBV6-2/TRBV6-3
CASSIREGAADTQYF,TGTGCCAGCAGCATTCGGGAGGGGGCTGCAGATACGCAGTATTTT,few,-,TRBJ2-3,TRBV9
CAISVGQGPYEQYF,TGTGCCATCAGTGTAGGACAGGGTCCCTACGAGCAGTACTTC,-,TRBD1,TRBJ2-7,TRBV10-3
CASSTRVEETQYF,TGTGCCAGCAGCACCCGCGTAGAAGAGACCCAGTACTTC,many,-,TRBJ2-5,TRBV28
CASSQERVGEQYF,TGTGCCAGCAGCCAAGAAAGGGTCGGCGAGCAGTACTTC,few,-,TRBJ2-7,TRBV3-1